A single sample gave rise to the 7 T cell receptor beta chains below, sequenced in a study of shared clonotypes between healthy human individuals (dated by TCRdb to 2018 to 2021). Library prep was done by the immunoSEQ multiplex PCR assay. The source is immuneACCESS, and TCRdb retained only in-frame sequences with V and J called. Part of the clones is not carried over; for the studies checked, unresolved V genes explain less than half of this, and the remainder is unexplained. The sample profile shows some 1,900,000 clones; less than 95% of them were found once. Approximately 1% of the sample lies in the top ten. CD8 naive samples were obtained by positive selection for CCR7 among CD45RO-negative cells, yielding a CD45RA+CCR7+ population from which TemRA cells were excluded. Sequencing was carried out using naive CD8+ T cells sorted from blood. This specimen's cell subset or site label, per the study, means: CD45RA+CCR7+. These receptors were collected from a man between 18 and 35 years old in good health.

Points on this clone: The sample contains more than one DNA sequence encoding this CDR3. This chain uses TRBV4-1 with TRBJ2-7, with unresolved D. Deletions cut 0 bases from V and 3 bases from J, with 12 bases between. Germline lookup yields CDR1 MGHRA and CDR2 YSYEKL. The CDR3 length is 15 residues. For the CDR3, the DNA is TGCGCCAGCAGCCAAGAGACATCCCCTTACTACGAGCAGTACTTC. The encoded protein is CASSQETSPYYEQYF.

The chain uses TRBV18 and TRBJ1-2, with 7 nucleotides matching TRBD1. Germline-derived CDR1 and CDR2 are KGHSH and LQKENI. J gave up 4 bases and V 3 bases, and 5 bases lay outside the gene matches. This CDR3 contains 14 residues. CDR3 coding DNA: TGTGCCAGCTCACCGCAGGGGGAGGCCTATGGCTACACCTTC. Amino acid sequence: CASSPQGEAYGYTF.

V usage is TRBV30 and J usage is TRBJ2-7, with 8 bases fitting TRBD2. V was pared by 2 bases and J by 5 bases, with 5 bases of the junction left unmatched. The CDR3 runs to 13 residues. The germline V gene encodes CDR1 GTSNPN and CDR2 SVGIG (reference sequence). CDR3: CAWSRGGQDEQYF. CDR3 DNA sequence: TGTGCCTGGAGTCGGGGGGGCCAGGACGAGCAGTACTTC.

Written as DNA, the CDR3 is TGCGCCAGCAGCTACCGACTAGCGGGAGTTTACAATGAGCAGTTCTTC. This gives the protein CASSYRLAGVYNEQFF. The chain employs TRBV4-1 and TRBJ2-1; 12 nucleotides line up with TRBD2. The V gene's germline CDR1 is MGHRA and CDR2 YSYEKL. This CDR3 spans 16 amino acids. The V segment lost 5 bases and the J segment 4 bases; nucleotides outside the gene matches: 6.

The V and J genes are TRBV10-1 and TRBJ2-7; D unresolved. The germline CDR1 and CDR2 sequences are WNHNN and SYGVQD (reference sequence). V was clipped by 2 bases and J by 4 bases, with 12 bases between them. CDR3 length equals 14 residues. The CDR3 bases are TGCGCCAGCAGTGAGCCAGGTTTCGGATACGAGCAGTACTTC. This encodes CASSEPGFGYEQYF.

This chain links TRBV5-8 with TRBJ2-7; D is unclear. The germline V gene encodes CDR1 SGHTS and CDR2 YDEGEE. The germline V and J ends were trimmed by 0 bases and 6 bases, with 13 bases remaining between them. CDR3 length: 14 residues. CDR3 bases: TGTGCCAGCAGCTTGGCGGCAGGTATGGGCGAGCAGTACTTC. Amino acid sequence: CASSLAAGMGEQYF. The full variable domain, in which reference TRBV5-8 and TRBJ2-7 provide the parts outside the CDR3, is EAGVTQSPTHLIKTRGQQATLRCSPISGHTSVYWYQQALGLGLQFLLWYDEGEERNRGNFPPRFSGRQFPNYSSELNVNALELEDSALYLCASSLAAGMGEQYFGPGTRLTVT.

The rearrangement links TRBV11-2 to TRBJ2-4, with D uncertain. Germline V gives CDR1 SGHAT, CDR2 FQNNGV. The V end was cut by 5 bases, the J end by 1 base, with 12 bases between. This CDR3 contains 15 residues. As DNA, the CDR3 is TGTGCCAGCAGCCTCCTTATACAGGCCAAAAACATTCAGTACTTC. The encoded protein is CASSLLIQAKNIQYF.